This TCR beta chain was found in a study of cytomegalovirus exposure and HLA in healthy donors. The CDR3 length is 15 residues. V dropped 8 bases and J dropped 3; count of bases not matched to a gene: 6. Germline loops: CDR1 MGHRA, CDR2 YSYEKL. The PCR had 60 Vbeta and 13 Jbeta primers. Profiled with immunoSEQ multiplex PCR; TCRdb holds only in-frame clones, not every one. The sample holds about 98,000 clones, 75% to 80% seen once. The gene calls are TRBV4-1 and TRBJ2-2, with 10 bases lining up with TRBD2. The source is a male donor in good health and CMV-seropositive. The sample consisted of PBMCs. The CDR3, as DNA: TGCGCCAGCGGGATAGCGGGGGGTTACACCGGGGAGCTGTTTTTT. It encodes CASGIAGGYTGELFF.